Sequencing of this T cell receptor (beta chain) was carried out in a study of spatial heterogeneity in lung cancer. Regarding the study as a whole: Tracking of tumor mutation counts was seen in expanded intratumoral alpha and beta TCR counts.

TCRdb redid the calling of the 5' RACE reads with MiXCR, one entry per CDR3 protein. This sample has around 13,000 distinct CDR3 sequences; roughly 7.2% occur once, and the top ten carry roughly 3%. This clonotype is medium-sized in the sample. Antigen specificity is unknown. The CDR3 extends over 14 amino acids. With V trimmed by 8 bases and J by 5 bases, 11 bases remained unmatched. CDR1 and CDR2 from the germline V gene are MDHEN and SYDVKM. Time point meaning: sample taken at primary tumor resection. The sample here was lung tumor tissue, taken at surgery. The genes are TRBV28 and TRBJ1-2, with 7 nucleotides matching TRBD1. This TCR was sampled from a female donor with early-stage non-small cell lung cancer. As DNA, the CDR3 is TGTGCCAGCTATACCGGCAGGGGGGGGTATGGCTACACCTTC. Its translation is CASYTGRGGYGYTF.